This record looks at one T cell receptor beta chain sequence and its context. The table came from immunoSEQ multiplex PCR; TCRdb's copy has only in-frame clones and leaves some out. Here the sample spans under 250,000 clones, about 79% being singletons. This entry belongs to a study of blood T cell repertoires in COVID-19. This CDR3 comprises 15 residues. The ends lost 5 bases at V and 4 bases at J; junction bases unmatched: 9. Germline values: CDR1 LNHDA, CDR2 SQIVND (reference sequence). Sequencing was carried out using PBMCs or T cells enriched from blood (not recorded which). The sequence came from a woman aged 40 to 49 with acute COVID-19. This chain joins TRBV19 and TRBJ2-3; the match to TRBD2 covers 7 bases. Here the CDR3 reads CASSGSSRGADTQYF. CDR3 DNA sequence: TGTGCCAGTAGTGGGAGCTCCCGGGGGGCAGATACGCAGTATTTT. Complete variable domain (other parts from reference TRBV19 and TRBJ2-3): DGGITQSPKYLFRKEGQNVTLSCEQNLNHDAMYWYRQDPGQGLRLIYYSQIVNDFQKGDIAEGYSVSREKKESFPLTVTSAQKNPTAFYLCASSGSSRGADTQYFGPGTRLTVL.